The source of this T cell receptor beta chain is a study of spatial heterogeneity in lung cancer. Each TCR cDNA molecule carried a unique molecular identifier. MiXCR, applied by TCRdb to the 5' RACE reads, yields one record per CDR3 protein. The table shows around 18,000 distinct CDR3 sequences, with 5.8% occurring only once. This clonotype was counted ten times or more. No antigen is known for it. The library was designed around alpha chains, so this beta chain is a stray read whose abundance carries little weight. The CDR3 runs to 16 residues. V lost 4 bases and J lost 0; bases outside the gene matches: 7. Germline lookup yields CDR1 SGHRS and CDR2 YFSETQ. Time point specified: sample taken at primary tumor resection. Samples came from some 71 TRACERx patients with untreated early-stage lung cancer. Whole RNA came from tumor, nontumor lung or frozen PBMC and was sequenced without being sorted. Whole-study results and caveats: Counts of expanded intratumoral alpha and beta TCRs tracked tumor mutation counts.

This sample comprised lung tumor tissue, obtained at surgery. V usage is TRBV5-1 and J usage is TRBJ2-3; TRBD1 aligns across 8 bases. This sequence was found in a female donor with early-stage non-small cell lung cancer. CDR3 region: CASSLNGQGSTDTQYF. The CDR3 nucleotides read TGCGCCAGCAGCCTCAACGGACAGGGAAGCACAGATACGCAGTATTTT. Complete variable domain (other parts from reference TRBV5-1 and TRBJ2-3): KAGVTQTPRYLIKTRGQQVTLSCSPISGHRSVSWYQQTPGQGLQFLFEYFSETQRNKGNFPGRFSGRQFSNSRSEMNVSTLELGDSALYLCASSLNGQGSTDTQYFGPGTRLTVL.